The present T cell receptor (beta chain) was sequenced within a study of T cell responses to AZD1222 COVID-19 vaccine. Study information: Analyses pooled second doses at about 4 or about 12 weeks.

The protocol was immunoSEQ multiplex PCR, while the TCRdb copy is restricted to in-frame clones and leaves out a portion. Among 68,000 or so clones listed, around 83% were seen once. About this clone: Its antigen remains unidentified.

Study conclusions and caveats: Clonal diversity was possibly underestimated, and the donors were mostly white British, with more females. Spike-specific TCR breadth and depth grew following two AZD1222 doses.

This CDR3 has 15 residues. CDR1 SGHVS and CDR2 FQNEAQ come from the germline V gene. Deletions cut 7 bases from V and 3 bases from J, with 15 bases between. Sequencing was performed on peripheral blood, taken on day 0 of AZD1222 vaccination. V usage is TRBV7-8 and J usage is TRBJ2-2; no reliable D call. This receptor was obtained from an adult in good health. This chain's CDR3 is CASTPMGGHTGELFF. CDR3 nucleotides: TGTGCCAGCACCCCCATGGGCGGCCACACCGGGGAGCTGTTTTTT. Using reference TRBV7-8 and TRBJ2-2 for the parts outside the CDR3, the full variable domain is GAGVSQSPRYKVAKRGQDVALRCDPISGHVSLFWYQQALGQGPEFLTYFQNEAQLDKSGLPSDRFFAERPEGSVSTLKIQRTQQEDSAVYLCASTPMGGHTGELFFGEGSRLTVL.